These 9 T cell receptor beta chains originate from one sample sequenced in a study of blood T cell repertoires in COVID-19. TCRdb's copy holds only in-frame clones and misses some; the assay was immunoSEQ multiplex PCR. Of about 340,000 clones listed, 80% to 90% were seen once; the top ten hold around 7.4%. The material sequenced was peripheral blood. The receptors stem from a woman aged 60 to 75 with COVID-19, enrolled during active disease.

The J gene is TRBJ2-7, the V gene TRBV18, with D perhaps matching TRBD2 (5 bases). Germline V gives CDR1 KGHSH, CDR2 LQKENI. The V end lost 3 bases, the J end lost 3 bases, and 21 bases lay between the germline ends. This CDR3 has 17 residues. Written as DNA, the CDR3 is TGTGCCAGCTCACCCGTAAGAGCGGACGGTGGTGTCTACGAGCAGTACTTC. Protein: CASSPVRADGGVYEQYF.

The chain carries TRBV9 and TRBJ1-6; D not certain. The CDR3 runs 14 residues. Trimming cost V 4 bases and J 9 bases, with 14 bases left between them. Germline CDR1 SGDLS, CDR2 YYNGEE. The CDR3 nucleotides read TGTGCCAGCAGCCCCCGGCAGTCAGGTTCACCCCTCCACTTT. Protein sequence: CASSPRQSGSPLHF.

The chain employs TRBV7-9 and TRBJ1-2; D ambiguous. CDR1 is SEHNR, CDR2 FQNEAQ, per germline (reference sequence). This CDR3 is built from 15 residues. V was trimmed by 3 bases and J by 11 bases, leaving 22 bases between them. CDR3 in amino acids: CASSLGNGVYRSYTF. The CDR3 DNA reads TGTGCCAGCAGCTTGGGGAACGGGGTGTATCGAAGTTACACCTTC.

The J gene is TRBJ2-7, the V gene TRBV10-3; TRBD1 might be the D (6 bases). This CDR3 is 14 amino acids long. Between the trimmed V and J ends, which lost 7 bases and 1 base, there was a span of 14 bases. Germline lookup yields CDR1 ENHRY and CDR2 SYGVKD. The DNA for the CDR3 is TGTGCCATCACCCCTGGACAGCCTTCCTACGAGCAGTACTTC. Amino acids: CAITPGQPSYEQYF.

This chain uses TRBV11-3 with TRBJ2-7; the D is unclear. The CDR3 runs 13 residues. CDR1 is SGHNT, CDR2 YENEEA, per germline. V lost 5 bases and J lost 1, with 9 bases in between. This CDR3 reads CASSATESYEQYF. Written as DNA, the CDR3 is TGTGCCAGCAGCGCCACAGAGTCCTACGAGCAGTACTTC.

The CDR3 bases are TGTGCCAGCGCCTCCGGGTATAGCAATCAGCCCCAGCATTTT. Residues: CASASGYSNQPQHF. The chain uses TRBV11-2 and TRBJ1-5; D uncertain. V was cut by 8 bases and J by 0 bases, with 11 bases left in between. The CDR3 is 14 amino acids. Germline assignment: CDR1 SGHAT and CDR2 FQNNGV.

The V and J genes are TRBV10-3 and TRBJ1-6, with no clear D. Looked up from germline, CDR1 is ENHRY and CDR2 is SYGVKD. The CDR3 has 15 residues. V lost 3 bases and J 11 bases, leaving 17 bases between the germline ends. This CDR3 reads CAISDALGKVAPLHF. The CDR3 coding sequence is TGTGCCATCAGTGACGCACTTGGTAAAGTTGCACCCCTCCACTTT.

The CDR3 DNA reads as TGTGCCAGCAGCCCTACGGGAGGCGTTGGGCTGTTTTTT. Translation gives CASSPTGGVGLFF. The rearrangement uses TRBV3-1 (or the pseudogene TRBV3-2) and TRBJ2-2; 7 bases are a match to TRBD2. The CDR3 has 13 amino acids. Germline values: CDR1 LGHDT, CDR2 YNNKEL (reference sequence). V dropped 4 bases and J dropped 13; count of bases not matched to a gene: 9.

The DNA for the CDR3 is TGTGCCAGCAGGGACACAGGGTCTGGGGCCAACGTCCTGACTTTC. Its translation is CASRDTGSGANVLTF. The genes are TRBV6-5 and TRBJ2-6; a possible D gene is TRBD1 (6 bases). The CDR3 runs 15 residues. Germline V gene data show CDR1 as MNHEY and CDR2 as SVGAGI. V gave up 6 bases and J gave up 1 base, with 10 bases separating them.